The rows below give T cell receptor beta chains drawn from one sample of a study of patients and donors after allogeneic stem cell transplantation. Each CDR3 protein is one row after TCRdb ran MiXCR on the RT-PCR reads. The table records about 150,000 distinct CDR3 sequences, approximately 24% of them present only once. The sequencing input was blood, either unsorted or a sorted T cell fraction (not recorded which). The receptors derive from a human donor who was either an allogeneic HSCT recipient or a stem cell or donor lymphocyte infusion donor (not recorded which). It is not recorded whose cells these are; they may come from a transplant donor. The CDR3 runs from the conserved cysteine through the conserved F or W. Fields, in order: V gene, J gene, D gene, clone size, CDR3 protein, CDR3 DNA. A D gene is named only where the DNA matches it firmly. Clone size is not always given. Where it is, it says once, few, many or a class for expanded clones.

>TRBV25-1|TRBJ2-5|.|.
CASSDRVGGLETQYF
TGTGCCAGCAGTGATAGGGTAGGGGGGCTTGAGACCCAGTACTTC
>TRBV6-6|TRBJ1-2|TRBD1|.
CASTFLDRGFGYTF
TGTGCCAGCACCTTCTTGGACAGGGGGTTTGGCTACACCTTC
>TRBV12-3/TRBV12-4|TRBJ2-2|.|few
CASSQGLRGTGELFF
TGTGCCAGCAGCCAGGGACTCAGAGGCACCGGGGAGCTGTTTTTT
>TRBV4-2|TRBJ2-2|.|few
CASSQDPLASMGTGELFF
TGTGCCAGCAGCCAAGATCCCCTAGCGTCGATGGGGACCGGGGAGCTGTTTTTT
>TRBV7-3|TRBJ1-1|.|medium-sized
CASSLSAGVTEAFF
TGTGCCAGCAGCTTAAGTGCAGGGGTCACTGAAGCTTTCTTT
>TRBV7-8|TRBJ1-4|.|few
CASSLTEKLFF
TGTGCCAGCAGCTTAACTGAAAAACTGTTTTTT
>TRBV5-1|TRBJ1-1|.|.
CASSLGAANTEAFF
TGCGCCAGCAGCTTGGGTGCAGCGAACACTGAAGCTTTCTTT
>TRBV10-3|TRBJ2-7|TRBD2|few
CAIRPRFLAGAKSYEQYF
TGTGCCATCAGACCCAGGTTTCTAGCGGGGGCCAAGTCCTACGAGCAGTACTTC
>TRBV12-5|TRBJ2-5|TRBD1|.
CASGQQGETQYF
TGTGCTAGTGGTCAACAGGGGGAGACCCAGTACTTC
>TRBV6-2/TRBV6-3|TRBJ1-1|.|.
CASSYSNPMNTEAFF
TGTGCCAGCAGTTACTCGAACCCGATGAACACTGAAGCTTTCTTT
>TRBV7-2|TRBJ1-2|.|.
CASMISGPLNYGYTF
TGTGCCAGCATGATATCGGGCCCCCTTAACTATGGCTACACCTTC
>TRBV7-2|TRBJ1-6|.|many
CASSLGQAGSPLHF
TGTGCCAGCAGCTTAGGTCAGGCGGGATCACCCCTCCACTTT
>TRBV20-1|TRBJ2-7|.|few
CSATELETYEQYF
TGCAGTGCTACCGAACTAGAAACTTACGAGCAGTACTTC
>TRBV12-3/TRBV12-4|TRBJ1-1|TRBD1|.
CASSLGQGDRAFF
TGTGCCAGCAGTCTGGGACAGGGGGATCGAGCTTTCTTT
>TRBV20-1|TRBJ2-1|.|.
CSASPVRDYNEQFF
TGCAGTGCTAGTCCGGTTCGAGATTACAATGAGCAGTTCTTC
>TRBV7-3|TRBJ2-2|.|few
CASSLNPGVDTGELFF
TGTGCCAGCAGCTTAAATCCAGGGGTTGACACCGGGGAGCTGTTTTTT
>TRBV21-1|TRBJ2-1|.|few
CASSKAARRSYNEQFF
TGTGCCAGCAGCAAAGCAGCCAGGAGGTCCTACAATGAGCAGTTCTTC
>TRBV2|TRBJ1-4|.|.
CASSGAGPGREKLFF
TGTGCCAGCAGTGGGGCAGGACCGGGGCGAGAAAAACTGTTTTTT
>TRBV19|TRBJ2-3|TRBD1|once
CASSGTGEDTQYF
TGTGCCAGTTCCGGGACAGGGGAGGATACGCAGTATTTT
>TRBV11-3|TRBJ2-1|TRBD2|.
CASSPREPYNEQFF
TGTGCCAGCAGCCCGCGGGAGCCCTACAATGAGCAGTTCTTC
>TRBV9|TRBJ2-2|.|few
CASSVGELGRYTGELFF
TGTGCCAGCAGCGTAGGTGAGCTGGGACGGTACACCGGGGAGCTGTTTTTT
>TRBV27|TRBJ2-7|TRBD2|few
CASSFDAGGYEQYF
TGTGCCAGCAGTTTCGACGCGGGAGGCTACGAGCAGTACTTC
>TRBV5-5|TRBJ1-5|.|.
CASSLGTEPNQPQHF
TGTGCCAGCAGCTTGGGGACAGAACCTAATCAGCCCCAGCATTTT
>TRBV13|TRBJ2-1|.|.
CASSLGLASSYNEQFF
TGTGCCAGCAGCTTAGGGCTGGCAAGCTCCTACAATGAGCAGTTCTTC
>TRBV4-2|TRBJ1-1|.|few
CASSQPDTEAFF
TGTGCCAGCAGCCAGCCAGACACTGAAGCTTTCTTT
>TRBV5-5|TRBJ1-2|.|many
CASSLREANYGYTF
TGTGCCAGCAGCTTGCGGGAAGCTAACTATGGCTACACCTTC
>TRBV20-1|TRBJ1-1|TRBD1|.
CSAPGQGGIGAEAFF
TGCAGTGCCCCTGGACAGGGAGGGATCGGCGCTGAAGCTTTCTTT
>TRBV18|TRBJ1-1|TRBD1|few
CASSPDRERAFF
TGTGCCAGCTCACCAGACAGGGAGCGAGCTTTCTTT
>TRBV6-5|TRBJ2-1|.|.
CASSYSPPGTSYNEQFF
TGTGCCAGCAGTTACTCTCCGCCAGGGACTTCCTACAATGAGCAGTTCTTC
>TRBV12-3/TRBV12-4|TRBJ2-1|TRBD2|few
CASRPGLAGIYNEQFF
TGTGCCAGCAGACCGGGACTAGCGGGTATTTACAATGAGCAGTTCTTC
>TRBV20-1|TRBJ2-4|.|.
CSAKTDGQVAKNIQYF
TGCAGTGCTAAGACGGACGGGCAAGTAGCCAAAAACATTCAGTACTTC
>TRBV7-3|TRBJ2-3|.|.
CASSLTRADTQYF
TGTGCCAGCAGCTTAACCAGGGCAGATACGCAGTATTTT
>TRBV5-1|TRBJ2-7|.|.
CASSLEFVLGAHEQYF
TGCGCCAGCAGCTTGGAGTTCGTCTTGGGGGCCCACGAGCAGTACTTC
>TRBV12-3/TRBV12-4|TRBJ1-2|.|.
CASSFGYNYGYTF
TGTGCCAGCAGTTTCGGCTATAACTATGGCTACACCTTC
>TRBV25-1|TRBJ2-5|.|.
CASSGRPTPRETQYF
TGTGCCAGCAGTGGAAGGCCGACTCCGAGAGAGACCCAGTACTTC
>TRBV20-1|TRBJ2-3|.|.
CSATLGDTQYF
TGCAGTGCTACACTAGGGGATACGCAGTATTTT
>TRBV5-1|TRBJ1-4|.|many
CASSLEGTGGEKLFF
TGCGCCAGCAGCTTGGAGGGGACTGGGGGAGAAAAACTGTTTTTT
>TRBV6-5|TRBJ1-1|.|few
CASSYTPSFAFF
TGTGCCAGCAGTTACACCCCCTCGTTCGCTTTCTTT
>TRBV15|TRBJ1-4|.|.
CATSRVPTQTEKLFF
TGTGCCACCAGCAGAGTACCCACTCAAACGGAAAAACTGTTTTTT
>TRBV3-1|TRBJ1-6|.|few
CASSQDIGTGSPLHF
TGTGCCAGCAGCCAAGACATCGGAACAGGTTCACCCCTCCACTTT
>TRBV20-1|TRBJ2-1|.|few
CSASPVQVNLRNEQFF
TGCAGTGCTAGCCCGGTGCAGGTTAATTTGAGGAATGAGCAGTTCTTC
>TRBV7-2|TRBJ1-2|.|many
CASSLVRGQNYGYTF
TGTGCCAGCAGCTTAGTTCGTGGACAGAACTATGGCTACACCTTC
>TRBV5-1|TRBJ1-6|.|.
CASSPVAYNSPLHF
TGCGCCAGCAGCCCTGTGGCCTACAATTCACCCCTCCACTTT
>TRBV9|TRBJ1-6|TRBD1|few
CASSGPGQGYNSPLHF
TGTGCCAGCAGCGGGCCGGGACAGGGGTATAATTCACCCCTCCACTTT
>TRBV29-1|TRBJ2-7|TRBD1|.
CSVLTGLHSYEQYF
TGCAGCGTGTTGACAGGGTTACACTCCTACGAGCAGTACTTC
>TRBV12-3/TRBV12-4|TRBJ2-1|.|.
CASCAQDGENNEQFF
TGTGCCAGCTGTGCCCAGGACGGGGAAAACAATGAGCAGTTCTTC
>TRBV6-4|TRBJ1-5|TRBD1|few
CASSSKQGAFPNQPQHF
TGTGCCAGCAGTTCAAAACAGGGGGCATTTCCGAATCAGCCCCAGCATTTT
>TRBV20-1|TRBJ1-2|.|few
CSARVLGGYTF
TGCAGTGCTAGAGTCTTAGGTGGCTACACCTTC